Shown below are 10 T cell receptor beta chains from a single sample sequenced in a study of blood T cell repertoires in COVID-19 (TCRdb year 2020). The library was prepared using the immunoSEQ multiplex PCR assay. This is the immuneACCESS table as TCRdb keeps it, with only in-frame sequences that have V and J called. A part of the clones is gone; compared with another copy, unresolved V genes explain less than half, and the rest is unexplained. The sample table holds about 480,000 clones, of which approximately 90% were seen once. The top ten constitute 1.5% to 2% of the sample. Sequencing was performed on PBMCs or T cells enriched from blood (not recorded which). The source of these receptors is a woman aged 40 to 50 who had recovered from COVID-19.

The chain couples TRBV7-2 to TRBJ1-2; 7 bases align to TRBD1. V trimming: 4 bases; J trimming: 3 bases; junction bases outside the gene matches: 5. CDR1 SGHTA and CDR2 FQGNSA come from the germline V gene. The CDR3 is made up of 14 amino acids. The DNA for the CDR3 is TGTGCCAGCAGCTATGGGACAGAGGACTATGGCTACACCTTC. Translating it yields CASSYGTEDYGYTF.

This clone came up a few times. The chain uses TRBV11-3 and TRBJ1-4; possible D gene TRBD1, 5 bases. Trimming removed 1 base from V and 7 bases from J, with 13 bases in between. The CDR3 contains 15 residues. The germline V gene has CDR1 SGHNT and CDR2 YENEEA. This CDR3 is CASSLAGRVGEKLFF. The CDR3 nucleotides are TGTGCCAGCAGCTTAGCGGGCAGGGTAGGTGAAAAACTGTTTTTT. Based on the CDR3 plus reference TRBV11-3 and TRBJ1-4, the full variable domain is EAGVVQSPRYKIIEKKQPVAFWCNPISGHNTLYWYLQNLGQGPELLIRYENEEAVDDSQLPKDRFSAERLKGVDSTLKIQPAELGDSAVYLCASSLAGRVGEKLFFGSGTQLSVL.

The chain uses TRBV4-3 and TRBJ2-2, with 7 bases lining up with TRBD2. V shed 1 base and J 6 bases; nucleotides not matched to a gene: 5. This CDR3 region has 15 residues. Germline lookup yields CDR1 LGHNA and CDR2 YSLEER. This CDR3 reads CASSQGGGRPGELFF. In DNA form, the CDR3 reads TGCGCCAGCAGCCAAGGTGGCGGGAGACCCGGGGAGCTGTTTTTT.

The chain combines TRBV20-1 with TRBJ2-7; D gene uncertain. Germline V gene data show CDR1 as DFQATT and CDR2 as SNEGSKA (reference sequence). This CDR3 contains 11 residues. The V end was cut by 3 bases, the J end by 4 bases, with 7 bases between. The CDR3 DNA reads TGCAGTGCTAGCGGGTCGTACGAGCAGTACTTC. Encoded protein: CSASGSYEQYF.

The CDR3 coding sequence is TGTGCCAGCAGCCTCGGGCAACCGGGACCTGGGGGGGGAAAACTGTTTTTT. The encoded protein is CASSLGQPGPGGGKLFF. The chain carries TRBV3-1 (or the pseudogene TRBV3-2) and TRBJ1-4; a weak D match, TRBD1 (5 bases). The germline gives CDR1 LGHDT, CDR2 YNNKEL (reference sequence). With 4 bases removed from V and 10 bases from J, the gap between germline ends came to 25 bases. The CDR3 is made up of 17 amino acids.

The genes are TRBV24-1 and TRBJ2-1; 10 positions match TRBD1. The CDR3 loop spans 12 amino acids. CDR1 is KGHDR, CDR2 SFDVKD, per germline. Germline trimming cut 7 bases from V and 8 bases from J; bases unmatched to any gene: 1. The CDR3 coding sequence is TGTGCCACCAGAGGACAGGGGGATGAGCAGTTCTTC. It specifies CATRGQGDEQFF.

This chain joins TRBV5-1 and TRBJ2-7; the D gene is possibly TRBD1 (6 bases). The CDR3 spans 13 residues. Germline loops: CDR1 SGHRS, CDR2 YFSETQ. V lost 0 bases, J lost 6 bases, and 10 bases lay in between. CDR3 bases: TGCGCCAGCAGCTTGGGATCAGGGGCCGAGCAGTACTTC. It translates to CASSLGSGAEQYF.

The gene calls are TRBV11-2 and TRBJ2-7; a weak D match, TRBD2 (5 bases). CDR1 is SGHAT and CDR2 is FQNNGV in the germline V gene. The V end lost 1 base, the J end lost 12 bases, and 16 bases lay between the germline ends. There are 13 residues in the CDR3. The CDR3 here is CASSLAGLYRLYF. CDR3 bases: TGTGCCAGCAGCTTAGCGGGATTGTACCGATTGTACTTC.

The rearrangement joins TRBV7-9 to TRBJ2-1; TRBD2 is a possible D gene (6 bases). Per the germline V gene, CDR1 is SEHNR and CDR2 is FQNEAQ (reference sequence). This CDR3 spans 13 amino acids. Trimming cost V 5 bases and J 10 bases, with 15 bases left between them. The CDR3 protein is CASSPHQEGEQFF. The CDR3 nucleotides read TGTGCCAGCAGCCCCCACCAGGAGGGGGAGCAGTTCTTC.

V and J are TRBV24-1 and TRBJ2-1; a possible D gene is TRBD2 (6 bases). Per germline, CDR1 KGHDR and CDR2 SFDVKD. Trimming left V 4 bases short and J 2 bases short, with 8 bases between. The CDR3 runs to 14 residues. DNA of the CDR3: TGTGCCACCAGTGACGGGGGTACCTACAATGAGCAGTTCTTC. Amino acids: CATSDGGTYNEQFF.